This TCR beta chain came from a study of cytotoxic CD8 clonotypes in ibrutinib-treated CLL. Germline CDR1 and CDR2: LNHDA and SQIVND (reference sequence). The CDR3 sequence is 13 residues long. The V end lost 4 bases, the J end lost 4 bases, and 8 bases lay between the germline ends. Clones were sequenced by immunoSEQ multiplex PCR, and TCRdb holds only the in-frame ones, with some missing. The sample has about 35,000 clones, nearly 50% seen once. Sequencing was performed on PBMCs, taken before ibrutinib treatment. The source of this sequence is a human donor with chronic lymphocytic leukemia. The gene calls are TRBV19 and TRBJ1-3; no clear D gene. The CDR3 DNA follows: TGTGCCAGTAGTAGGGGTTCCGGAAACACCATATATTTT. Its translation is CASSRGSGNTIYF. Full variable domain (missing parts from reference TRBV19 and TRBJ1-3): DGGITQSPKYLFRKEGQNVTLSCEQNLNHDAMYWYRQDPGQGLRLIYYSQIVNDFQKGDIAEGYSVSREKKESFPLTVTSAQKNPTAFYLCASSRGSGNTIYFGEGSWLTVV.